This T cell receptor (beta chain) was sequenced in a study of beta chain features in type 1 diabetes. General study points: The study found moderately but significantly shorter TCRB CDR3s in all four CD4+ subsets of Type 1 diabetes patients.

For this clone: Antigen specificity is unknown.

TCRB transcripts that were expressed got sequenced, as all of the isolated RNA had been reverse transcribed. The table came from immunoSEQ multiplex PCR; TCRdb's copy has only in-frame clones and leaves some out. The data show approximately 46,000 clones, with around 40% seen just once and 0.1% to 0.15% held by the top ten. The CDR3 consists of 18 residues. The germline V gene encodes CDR1 MDHEN and CDR2 SYDVKM. V was clipped by 3 bases and J by 3 bases; unmatched bases: 16. The chain uses TRBV28 and TRBJ2-7; 8 nucleotides match TRBD1. The TCR originated in a man aged 25-45 years with type 1 diabetes. Material for sequencing was stem cell memory CD4+ T cells from blood. CDR3 sequence reads: CASSLRQSRTGLVYEQYF. The CDR3 DNA follows: TGTGCCAGCAGTTTGCGTCAATCCCGGACAGGGCTAGTCTACGAGCAGTACTTC.